This T cell receptor beta chain stems from a study of blood T cell repertoires in COVID-19. Germline V gene sequence: CDR1 SGHRS, CDR2 YFSETQ. J lost 0 bases, V lost 0 bases, and 2 bases had no gene match. The CDR3 has 16 amino acids. As processed by the authors: From reference gene primer amplification, estimates of nucleated cell counts were derived. Method: immunoSEQ multiplex PCR; TCRdb's copy keeps in-frame clones and lacks some. D and trimming were read from the DNA, whereas the V and J calls and clone size are those reported in that table. The sample lists around 200,000 clones, 80% to 90% occurring once.

Sequenced material: PBMCs or T cells enriched from blood (not recorded which). The gene calls are TRBV5-1 and TRBJ2-2; TRBD1 matches at 7 bases. The clonotype originates from a woman aged 35 to 49 with acute COVID-19. The chain's CDR3 is CASSLEGAPNTGELFF. CDR3 coding DNA: TGCGCCAGCAGCTTGGAGGGGGCGCCGAACACCGGGGAGCTGTTTTTT.